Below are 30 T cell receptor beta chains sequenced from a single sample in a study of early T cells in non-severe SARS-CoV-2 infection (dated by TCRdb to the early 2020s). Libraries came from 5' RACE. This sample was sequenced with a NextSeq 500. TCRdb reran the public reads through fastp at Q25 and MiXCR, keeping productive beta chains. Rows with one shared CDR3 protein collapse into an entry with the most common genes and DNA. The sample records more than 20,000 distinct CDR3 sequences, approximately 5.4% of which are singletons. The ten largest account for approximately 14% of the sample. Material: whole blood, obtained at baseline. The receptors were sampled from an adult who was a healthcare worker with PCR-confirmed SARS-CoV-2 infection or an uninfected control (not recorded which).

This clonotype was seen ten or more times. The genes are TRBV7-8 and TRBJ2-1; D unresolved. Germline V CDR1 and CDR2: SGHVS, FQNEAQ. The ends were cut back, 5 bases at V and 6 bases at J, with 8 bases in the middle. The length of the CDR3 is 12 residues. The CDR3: CASSRNSNEQFF. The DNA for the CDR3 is TGTGCCAGCAGCCGCAATTCCAATGAGCAGTTCTTC.

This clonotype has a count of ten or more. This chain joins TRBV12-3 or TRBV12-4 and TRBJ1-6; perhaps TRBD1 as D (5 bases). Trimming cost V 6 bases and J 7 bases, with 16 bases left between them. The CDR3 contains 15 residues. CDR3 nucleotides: TGTGCCAGCAGACCGACCGGGACCTTGAATTCACCCCTCCACTTT. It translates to CASRPTGTLNSPLHF.

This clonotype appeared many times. The chain's CDR3 is CSAPRAGEQFF. CDR3 nucleotide sequence: TGCAGTGCCCCCCGTGCGGGTGAGCAGTTCTTC. The J gene is TRBJ2-1, the V gene TRBV20-1; possible D gene TRBD2, 5 bases. This CDR3 comprises 11 residues. Germline values: CDR1 DFQATT, CDR2 SNEGSKA (reference sequence). V lost 6 bases and J 9 bases, leaving 12 bases between the germline ends.

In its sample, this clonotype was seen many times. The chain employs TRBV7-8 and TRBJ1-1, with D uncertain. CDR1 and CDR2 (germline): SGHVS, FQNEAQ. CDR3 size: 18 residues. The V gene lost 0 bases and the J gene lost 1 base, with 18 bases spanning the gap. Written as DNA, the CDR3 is TGTGCCAGCAGCTTAGCGAGTGGAGGTACCCTGTGGAACACTGAAGCTTTCTTT. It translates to CASSLASGGTLWNTEAFF.

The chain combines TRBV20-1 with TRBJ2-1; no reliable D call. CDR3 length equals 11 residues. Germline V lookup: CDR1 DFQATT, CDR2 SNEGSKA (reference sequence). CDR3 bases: TGCAGCAAGAGCTCCTACAATGAGCAGTTCTTC. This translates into CSKSSYNEQFF.

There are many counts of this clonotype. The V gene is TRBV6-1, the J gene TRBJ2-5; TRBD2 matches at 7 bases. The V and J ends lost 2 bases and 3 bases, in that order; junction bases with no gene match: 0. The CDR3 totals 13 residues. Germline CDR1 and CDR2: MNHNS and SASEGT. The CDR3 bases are TGTGCCAGCAGTGAACGGGGGGAAGAGACCCAGTACTTC. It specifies CASSERGEETQYF.

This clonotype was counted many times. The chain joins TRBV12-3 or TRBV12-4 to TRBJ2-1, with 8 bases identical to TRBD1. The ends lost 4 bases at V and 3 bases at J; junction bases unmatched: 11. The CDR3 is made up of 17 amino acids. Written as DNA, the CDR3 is TGTGCCAGCAGTTCTCCAAGAGGACAGGGTTTCTACAATGAGCAGTTCTTC. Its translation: CASSSPRGQGFYNEQFF.

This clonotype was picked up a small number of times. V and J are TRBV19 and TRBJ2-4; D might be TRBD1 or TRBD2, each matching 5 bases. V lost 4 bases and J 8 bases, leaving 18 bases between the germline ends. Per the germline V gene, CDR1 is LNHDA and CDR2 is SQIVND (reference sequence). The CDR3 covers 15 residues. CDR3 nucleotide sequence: TGTGCCAGTAGTACACTCCGGGACCGAGGGGACATTCAGTACTTC. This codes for CASSTLRDRGDIQYF.

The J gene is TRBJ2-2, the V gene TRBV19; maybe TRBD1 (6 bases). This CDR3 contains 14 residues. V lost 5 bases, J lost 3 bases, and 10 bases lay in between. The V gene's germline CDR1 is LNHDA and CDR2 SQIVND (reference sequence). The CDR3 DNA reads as TGTGCCAGTAGTTCGGACAGTTACACCGGGGAGCTGTTTTTT. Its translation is CASSSDSYTGELFF.

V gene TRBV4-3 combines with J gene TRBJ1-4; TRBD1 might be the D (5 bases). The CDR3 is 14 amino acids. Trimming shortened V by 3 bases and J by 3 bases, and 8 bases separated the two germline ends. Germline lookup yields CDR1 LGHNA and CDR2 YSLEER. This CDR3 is CASSHSGSNEKLFF. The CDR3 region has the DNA TGCGCCAGCAGCCACTCAGGGTCTAATGAAAAACTGTTTTTT.

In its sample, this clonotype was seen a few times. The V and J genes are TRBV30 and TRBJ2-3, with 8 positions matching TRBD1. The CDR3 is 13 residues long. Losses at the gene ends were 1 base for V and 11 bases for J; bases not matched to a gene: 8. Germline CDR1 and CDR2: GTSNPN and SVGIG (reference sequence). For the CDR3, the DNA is TGTGCCTGGAGTGAGGGGACAGGCCGAAAGCAGTATTTT. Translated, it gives CAWSEGTGRKQYF.

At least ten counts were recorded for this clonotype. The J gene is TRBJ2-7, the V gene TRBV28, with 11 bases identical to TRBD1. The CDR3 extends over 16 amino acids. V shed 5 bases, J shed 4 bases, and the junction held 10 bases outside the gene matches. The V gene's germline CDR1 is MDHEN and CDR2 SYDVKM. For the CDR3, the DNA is TGTGCCAGCAGTCCTCCGGGGACAGGGGGGCTTTACGAGCAGTACTTC. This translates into CASSPPGTGGLYEQYF.

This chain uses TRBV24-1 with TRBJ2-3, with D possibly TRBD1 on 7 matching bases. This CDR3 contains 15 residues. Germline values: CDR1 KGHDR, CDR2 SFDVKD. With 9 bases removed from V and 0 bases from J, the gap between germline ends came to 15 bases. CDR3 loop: CATGGTDQSTDTQYF. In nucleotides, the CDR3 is TGTGCCACCGGCGGGACAGACCAAAGCACAGATACGCAGTATTTT.

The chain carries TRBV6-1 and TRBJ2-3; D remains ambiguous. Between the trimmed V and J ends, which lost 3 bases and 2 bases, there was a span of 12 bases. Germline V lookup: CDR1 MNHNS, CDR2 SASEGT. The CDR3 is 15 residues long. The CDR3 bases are TGTGCCAGCAGTGATATAACCACGTTCACAGATACGCAGTATTTT. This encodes CASSDITTFTDTQYF.

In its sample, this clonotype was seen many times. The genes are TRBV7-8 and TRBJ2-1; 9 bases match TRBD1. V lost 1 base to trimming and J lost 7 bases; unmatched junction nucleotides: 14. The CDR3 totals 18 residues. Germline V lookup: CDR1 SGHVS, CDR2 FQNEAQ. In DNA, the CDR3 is TGTGCCAGCAGCTTAGTATTGAGCACAGGGGGCATCTTGAATGAGCAGTTCTTC. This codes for CASSLVLSTGGILNEQFF.

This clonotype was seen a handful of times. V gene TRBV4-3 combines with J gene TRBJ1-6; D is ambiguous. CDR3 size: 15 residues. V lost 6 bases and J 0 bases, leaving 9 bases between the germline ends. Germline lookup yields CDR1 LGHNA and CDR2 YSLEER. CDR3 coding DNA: TGCGCCAGCAGGCGAGAGAGCTCCTATAATTCACCCCTCCACTTT. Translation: CASRRESSYNSPLHF.

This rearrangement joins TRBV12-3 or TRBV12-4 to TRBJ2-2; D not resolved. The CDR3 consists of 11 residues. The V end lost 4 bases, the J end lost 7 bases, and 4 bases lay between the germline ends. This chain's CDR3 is CASSSDGELFF. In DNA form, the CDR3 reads TGTGCCAGCAGTTCGGACGGGGAGCTGTTTTTT.

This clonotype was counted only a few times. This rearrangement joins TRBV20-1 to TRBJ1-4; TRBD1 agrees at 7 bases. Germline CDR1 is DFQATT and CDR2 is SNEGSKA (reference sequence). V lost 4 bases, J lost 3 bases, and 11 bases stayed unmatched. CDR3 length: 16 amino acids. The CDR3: CSANGGGQVPNEKLFF. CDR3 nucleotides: TGCAGTGCTAATGGTGGCGGACAGGTTCCTAATGAAAAACTGTTTTTT.

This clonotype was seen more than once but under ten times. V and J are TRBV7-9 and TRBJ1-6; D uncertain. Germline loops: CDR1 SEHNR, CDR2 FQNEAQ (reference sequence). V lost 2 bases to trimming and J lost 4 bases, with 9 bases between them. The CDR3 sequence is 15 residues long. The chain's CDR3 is CASSLKGFYNSPLHF. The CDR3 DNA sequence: TGTGCCAGCAGCTTAAAGGGTTTTTATAATTCACCCCTCCACTTT.

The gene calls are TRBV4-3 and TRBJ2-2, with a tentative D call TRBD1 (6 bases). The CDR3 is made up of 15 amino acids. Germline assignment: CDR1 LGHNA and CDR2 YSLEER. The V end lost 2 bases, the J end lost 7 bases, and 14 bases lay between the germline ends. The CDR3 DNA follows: TGCGCCAGCAGCCAACCGCAGGGGAGCGGCGGGGAGCTGTTTTTT. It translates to CASSQPQGSGGELFF.

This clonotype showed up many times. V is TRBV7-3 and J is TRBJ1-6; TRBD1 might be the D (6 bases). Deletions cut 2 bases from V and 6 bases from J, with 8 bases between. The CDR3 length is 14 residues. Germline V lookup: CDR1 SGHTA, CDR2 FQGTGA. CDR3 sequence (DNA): TGTGCCAGCAGCTTACAGGGGTCTAATTCACCCCTCCACTTT. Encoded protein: CASSLQGSNSPLHF.

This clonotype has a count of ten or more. CDR3 loop: CASSLSGGAGGEQFF. The CDR3 nucleotides read TGTGCCAGCAGTTTAAGCGGGGGGGCCGGAGGTGAGCAGTTCTTC. This rearrangement joins TRBV12-3 or TRBV12-4 to TRBJ2-1, with TRBD2 identical over 10 bases. CDR3 length equals 15 residues. After removal of 2 bases from V and 9 bases from J, the junction contained 7 bases not matched to a gene.

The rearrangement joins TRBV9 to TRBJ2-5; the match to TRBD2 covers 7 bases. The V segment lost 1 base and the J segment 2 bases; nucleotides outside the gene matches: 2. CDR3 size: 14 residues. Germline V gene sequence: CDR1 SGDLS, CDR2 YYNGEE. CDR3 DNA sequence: TGTGCCAGCAGCGTACAGGGAGGGCAAGAGACCCAGTACTTC. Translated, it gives CASSVQGGQETQYF.

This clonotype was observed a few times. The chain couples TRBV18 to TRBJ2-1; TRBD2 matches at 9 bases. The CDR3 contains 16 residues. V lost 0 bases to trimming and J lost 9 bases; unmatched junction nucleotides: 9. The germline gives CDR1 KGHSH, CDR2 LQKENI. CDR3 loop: CASSPPWVAGDFEQFF. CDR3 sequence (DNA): TGTGCCAGCTCACCACCCTGGGTAGCGGGGGATTTTGAGCAGTTCTTC.

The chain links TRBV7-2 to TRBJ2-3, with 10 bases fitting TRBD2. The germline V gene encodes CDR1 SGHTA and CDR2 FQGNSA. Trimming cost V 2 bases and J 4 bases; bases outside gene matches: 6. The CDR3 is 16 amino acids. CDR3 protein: CASSLTSGGAADTQYF. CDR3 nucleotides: TGTGCCAGCAGCTTAACCAGCGGGGGGGCGGCAGATACGCAGTATTTT.

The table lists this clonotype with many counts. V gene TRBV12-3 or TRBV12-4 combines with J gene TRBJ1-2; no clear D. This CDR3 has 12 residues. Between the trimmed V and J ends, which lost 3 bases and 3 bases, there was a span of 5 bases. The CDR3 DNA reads TGTGCCAGCAGTTTGGATGACTATGGCTACACCTTC. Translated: CASSLDDYGYTF.

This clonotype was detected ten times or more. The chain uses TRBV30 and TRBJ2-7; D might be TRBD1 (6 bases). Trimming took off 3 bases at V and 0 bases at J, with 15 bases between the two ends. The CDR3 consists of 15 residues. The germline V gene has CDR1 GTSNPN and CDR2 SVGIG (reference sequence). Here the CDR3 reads CAWRRGRGSSYEQYF. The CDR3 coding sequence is TGTGCCTGGAGGAGGGGAAGGGGGAGCTCCTACGAGCAGTACTTC.

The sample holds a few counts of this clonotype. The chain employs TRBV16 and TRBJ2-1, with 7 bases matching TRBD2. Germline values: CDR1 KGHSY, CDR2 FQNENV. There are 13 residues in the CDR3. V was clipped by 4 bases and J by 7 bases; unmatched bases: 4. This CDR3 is CASSLPGGNEQFF. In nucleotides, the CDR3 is TGTGCCAGCAGCCTCCCGGGGGGAAATGAGCAGTTCTTC.

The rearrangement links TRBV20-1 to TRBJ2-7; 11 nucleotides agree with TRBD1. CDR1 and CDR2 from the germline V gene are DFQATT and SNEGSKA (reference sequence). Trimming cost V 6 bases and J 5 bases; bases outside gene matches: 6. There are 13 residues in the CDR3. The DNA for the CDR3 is TGCAGTGCGCCGGGACAGGGGGTTCACGAGCAGTACTTC. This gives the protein CSAPGQGVHEQYF.

CDR3 sequence reads: CASSVRGTNTGELFF. The CDR3, as DNA: TGTGCCAGCAGCGTGCGGGGGACGAACACCGGGGAGCTGTTTTTT. This chain links TRBV7-2 with TRBJ2-2; TRBD2 matches at 7 bases. Germline V lookup: CDR1 SGHTA, CDR2 FQGNSA. This CDR3 comprises 15 residues. The V gene end was trimmed by 5 bases and the J gene end by 0 bases; junction bases not matched to a gene: 3.